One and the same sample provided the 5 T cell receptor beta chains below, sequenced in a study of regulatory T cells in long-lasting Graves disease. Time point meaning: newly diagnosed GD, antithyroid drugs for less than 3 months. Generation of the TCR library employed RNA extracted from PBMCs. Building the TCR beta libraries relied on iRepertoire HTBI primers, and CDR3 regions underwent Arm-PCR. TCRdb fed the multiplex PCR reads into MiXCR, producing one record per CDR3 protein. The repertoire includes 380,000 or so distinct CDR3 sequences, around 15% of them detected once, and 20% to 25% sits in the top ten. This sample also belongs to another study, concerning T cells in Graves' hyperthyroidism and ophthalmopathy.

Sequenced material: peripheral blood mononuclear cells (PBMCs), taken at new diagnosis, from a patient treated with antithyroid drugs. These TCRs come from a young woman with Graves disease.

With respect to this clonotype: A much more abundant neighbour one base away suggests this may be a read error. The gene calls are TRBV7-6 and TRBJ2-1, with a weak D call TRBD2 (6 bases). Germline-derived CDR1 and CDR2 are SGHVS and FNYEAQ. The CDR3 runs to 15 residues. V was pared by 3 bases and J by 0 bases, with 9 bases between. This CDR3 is CASSLAGTSYNEQFF. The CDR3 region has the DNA TGTGCCAGCAGCTTGGCGGGGACCTCCTACAATGAGCAGTTCTTC.

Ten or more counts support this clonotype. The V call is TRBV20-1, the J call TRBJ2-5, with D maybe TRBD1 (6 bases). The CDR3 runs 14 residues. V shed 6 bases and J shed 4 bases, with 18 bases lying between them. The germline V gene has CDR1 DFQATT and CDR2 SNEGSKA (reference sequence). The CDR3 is CSAPRGLGRETQYF. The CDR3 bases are TGCAGTGCCCCGAGGGGGTTAGGGCGAGAGACCCAGTACTTC.

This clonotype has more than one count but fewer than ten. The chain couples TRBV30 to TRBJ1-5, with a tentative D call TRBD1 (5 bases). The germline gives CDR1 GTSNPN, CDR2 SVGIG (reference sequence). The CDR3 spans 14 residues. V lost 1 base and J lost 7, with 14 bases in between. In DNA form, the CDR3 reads TGTGCCTGGAGTGGGATCGGGGGAGTGCAGCCCCAGCATTTT. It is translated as CAWSGIGGVQPQHF.

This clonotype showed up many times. The CDR3 protein is CASSSHHNEQFF. In DNA form, the CDR3 reads TGTGCCAGCAGTTCGCACCACAATGAGCAGTTCTTC. The chain employs TRBV6-5 and TRBJ2-1; D unclear. The CDR3 sequence is 12 residues long. V lost 4 bases and J 5 bases, leaving 6 bases between the germline ends. CDR1 and CDR2 from the germline V gene are MNHEY and SVGAGI.

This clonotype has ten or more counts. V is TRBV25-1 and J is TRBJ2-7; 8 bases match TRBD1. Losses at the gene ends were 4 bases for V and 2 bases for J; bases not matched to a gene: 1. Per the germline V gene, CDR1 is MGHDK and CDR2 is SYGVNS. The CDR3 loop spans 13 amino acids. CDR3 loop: CASSGDRTYEQYF. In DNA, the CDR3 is TGTGCCAGCAGTGGGGACAGGACCTACGAGCAGTACTTC.